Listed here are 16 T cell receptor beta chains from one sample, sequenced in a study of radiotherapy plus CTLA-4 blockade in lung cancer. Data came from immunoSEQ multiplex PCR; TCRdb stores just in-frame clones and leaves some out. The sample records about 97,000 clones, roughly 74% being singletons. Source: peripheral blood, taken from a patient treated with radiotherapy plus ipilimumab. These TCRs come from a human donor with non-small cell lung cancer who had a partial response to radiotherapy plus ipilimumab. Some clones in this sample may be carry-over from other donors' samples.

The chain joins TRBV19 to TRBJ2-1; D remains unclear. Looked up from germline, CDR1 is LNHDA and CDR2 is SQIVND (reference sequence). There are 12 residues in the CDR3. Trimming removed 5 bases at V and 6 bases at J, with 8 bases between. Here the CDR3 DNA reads TGTGCCAGTAGTCGACATAGCAATGAGCAGTTCTTC. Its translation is CASSRHSNEQFF.

The CDR3 DNA is TGTGCCAGTAGTGAGACTAGCGGGGGTGAGACCCAGTACTTC. This translates into CASSETSGGETQYF. The chain combines TRBV19 with TRBJ2-5, with 12 bases identical to TRBD2. The germline V gene encodes CDR1 LNHDA and CDR2 SQIVND (reference sequence). This CDR3 comprises 14 residues. V was clipped by 5 bases and J by 5 bases; unmatched bases: 3. Combining the CDR3 with reference TRBV19 and TRBJ2-5 gives the whole variable domain DGGITQSPKYLFRKEGQNVTLSCEQNLNHDAMYWYRQDPGQGLRLIYYSQIVNDFQKGDIAEGYSVSREKKESFPLTVTSAQKNPTAFYLCASSETSGGETQYFGPGTRLLVL.

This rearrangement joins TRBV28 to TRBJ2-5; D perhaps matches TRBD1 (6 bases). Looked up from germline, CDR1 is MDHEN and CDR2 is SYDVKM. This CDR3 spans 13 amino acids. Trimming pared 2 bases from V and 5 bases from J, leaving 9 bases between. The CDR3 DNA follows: TGTGCCAGCAGTTTAAATCAGGGGGAGACCCAGTACTTC. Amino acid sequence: CASSLNQGETQYF.

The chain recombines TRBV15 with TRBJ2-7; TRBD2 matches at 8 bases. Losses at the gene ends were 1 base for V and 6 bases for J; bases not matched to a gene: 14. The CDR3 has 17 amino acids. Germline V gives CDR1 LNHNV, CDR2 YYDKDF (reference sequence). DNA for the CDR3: TGTGCCACCAGCAGAGGGGGGGACGGGACTAGGGTTGGCGAGCAGTACTTC. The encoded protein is CATSRGGDGTRVGEQYF.

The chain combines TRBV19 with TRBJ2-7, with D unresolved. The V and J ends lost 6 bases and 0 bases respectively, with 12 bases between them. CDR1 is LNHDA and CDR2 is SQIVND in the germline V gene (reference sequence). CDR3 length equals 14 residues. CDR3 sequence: CASRSQVSSYEQYF. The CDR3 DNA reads TGTGCCAGTAGAAGCCAGGTCTCCTCCTACGAGCAGTACTTC.

Here the CDR3 DNA reads TGTGCCAGCAGCCAAGCCCTCAACACTGAAGCTTTCTTT. Protein: CASSQALNTEAFF. This sequence joins TRBV14 and TRBJ1-1; no reliable D call. Germline loops: CDR1 SGHDN, CDR2 FVKESK. This CDR3 comprises 13 residues. Trimming pared 1 base from V and 2 bases from J, leaving 5 bases between.

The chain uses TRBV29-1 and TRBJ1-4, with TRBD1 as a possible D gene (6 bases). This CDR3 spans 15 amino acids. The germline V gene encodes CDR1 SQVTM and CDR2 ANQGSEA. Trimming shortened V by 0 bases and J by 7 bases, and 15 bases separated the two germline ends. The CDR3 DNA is TGCAGCGTTGAAGATCGAGGGGGGGGTGGTGAAAAACTGTTTTTT. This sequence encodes CSVEDRGGGGEKLFF.

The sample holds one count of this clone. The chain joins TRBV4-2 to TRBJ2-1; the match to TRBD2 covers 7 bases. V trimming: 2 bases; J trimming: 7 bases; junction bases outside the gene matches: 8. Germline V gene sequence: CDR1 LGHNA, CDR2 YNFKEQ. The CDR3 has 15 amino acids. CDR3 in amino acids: CASSQFGGGENEQFF. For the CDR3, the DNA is TGTGCCAGCAGCCAATTCGGCGGGGGAGAAAATGAGCAGTTCTTC.

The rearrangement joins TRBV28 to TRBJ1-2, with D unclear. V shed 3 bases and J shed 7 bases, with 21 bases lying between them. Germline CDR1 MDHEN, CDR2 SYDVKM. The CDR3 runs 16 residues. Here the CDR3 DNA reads TGTGCCAGCAGTTTCTTCCTCCGTGAGGATTTGGGTGGCTACACCTTC. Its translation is CASSFFLREDLGGYTF.

CDR3 amino acids: CASSLDRASPANTGELFF. For the CDR3, the DNA is TGTGCCAGCAGCTTAGACAGGGCCTCACCCGCGAACACCGGGGAGCTGTTTTTT. The genes are TRBV11-2 and TRBJ2-2, with a weak D call TRBD1 (5 bases). The V gene lost 0 bases and the J gene lost 0 bases, with 14 bases spanning the gap. The CDR3 length is 18 residues. Germline CDR1 and CDR2: SGHAT and FQNNGV.

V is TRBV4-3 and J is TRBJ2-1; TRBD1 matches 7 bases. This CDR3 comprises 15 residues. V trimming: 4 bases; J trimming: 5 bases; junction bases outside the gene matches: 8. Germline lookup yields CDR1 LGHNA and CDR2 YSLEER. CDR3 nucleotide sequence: TGCGCCAGCAGCCGACAGGGTGGGGGACACAATGAGCAGTTCTTC. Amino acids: CASSRQGGGHNEQFF.

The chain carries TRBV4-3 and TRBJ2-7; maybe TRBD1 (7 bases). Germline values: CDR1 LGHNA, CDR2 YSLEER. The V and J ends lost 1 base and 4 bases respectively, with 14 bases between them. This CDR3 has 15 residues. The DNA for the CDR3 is TGCGCCAGCAGCCAAGGTCTACAGGGGACTTACGAGCAGTACTTC. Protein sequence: CASSQGLQGTYEQYF.

The CDR3 loop reads CASSFKDRGQETQYF. In DNA, the CDR3 is TGTGCCAGCAGCTTCAAGGACAGGGGACAAGAGACCCAGTACTTC. V and J are TRBV5-4 and TRBJ2-5; 9 positions agree with TRBD1. Germline trimming cut 2 bases from V and 2 bases from J; bases unmatched to any gene: 4. Germline CDR1 is SGHNT and CDR2 is YYREEE (reference sequence). This CDR3 comprises 15 residues. Supplemented by reference TRBV5-4 and TRBJ2-5, the full variable domain reads ETGVTQSPTHLIKTRGQQVTLRCSSQSGHNTVSWYQQALGQGPQFIFQYYREEENGRGNFPPRFSGLQFPNYSSELNVNALELDDSALYLCASSFKDRGQETQYFGPGTRLLVL.

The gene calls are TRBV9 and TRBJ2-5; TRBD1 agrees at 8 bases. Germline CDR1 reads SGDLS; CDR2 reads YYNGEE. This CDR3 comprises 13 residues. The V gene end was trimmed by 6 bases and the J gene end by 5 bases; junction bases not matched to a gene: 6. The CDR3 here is CASNTGGVETQYF. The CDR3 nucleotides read TGTGCCAGCAACACAGGGGGTGTCGAGACCCAGTACTTC.

CDR3 sequence (DNA): TGTGCCAGCAGCTCCGCGACAGTCCAAGAGACCCAGTACTTC. Translation gives CASSSATVQETQYF. The chain employs TRBV7-9 and TRBJ2-5; D is possibly TRBD1 (5 bases). Germline V CDR1 and CDR2: SEHNR, FQNEAQ (reference sequence). Trimming shortened V by 4 bases and J by 1 base, and 10 bases separated the two germline ends. This CDR3 has 14 amino acids.

The CDR3 sequence: CASSDSLIPYEQYF. CDR3 in DNA: TGCGCCAGCAGTGACTCCCTAATCCCCTACGAGCAGTACTTC. V is TRBV10-1 and J is TRBJ2-7; D is ambiguous. The V and J ends lost 3 bases and 2 bases respectively, with 11 bases between them. The CDR3 sequence is 14 residues long. Germline CDR1 is WNHNN and CDR2 is SYGVQD (reference sequence).